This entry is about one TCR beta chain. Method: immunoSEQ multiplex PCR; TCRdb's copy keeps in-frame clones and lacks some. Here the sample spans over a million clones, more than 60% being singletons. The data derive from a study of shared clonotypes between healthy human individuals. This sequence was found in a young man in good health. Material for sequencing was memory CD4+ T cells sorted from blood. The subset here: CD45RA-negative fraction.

The CDR3 protein is CASSPGQGAIGELFF. For the CDR3, the DNA is TGTGCCAGCAGCCCGGGACAGGGGGCGATCGGGGAGCTGTTTTTT. The chain is built from TRBV6-4 and TRBJ2-2; 12 bases are shared with TRBD1. Germline V gives CDR1 MRHNA, CDR2 SNTAGT. The V and J ends lost 6 bases and 7 bases, in that order; junction bases with no gene match: 6. This CDR3 has 15 amino acids.